This T cell receptor beta chain was recorded in a study of blood T cell repertoires in COVID-19. Assay used: immunoSEQ multiplex PCR; TCRdb lists only in-frame clones, some missing. The sample includes hundreds of thousands of clones, 86% of them seen just once. Clinical history reported by participants formed the basis on which cohorts were assigned. After removal of 2 bases from V and 0 bases from J, the junction contained 4 bases not matched to a gene. This CDR3 has 16 residues. The germline V gene encodes CDR1 KGHSH and CDR2 LQKENI. This receptor was obtained from a woman aged 45-65 years who had recovered from COVID-19. Specimen: PBMCs or T cells enriched from blood (not recorded which). The rearrangement uses TRBV18 and TRBJ2-3; the match to TRBD2 covers 8 bases. The CDR3 nucleotides are TGTGCCAGCTCACCAGGGGCTAGCGGGAGCACAGATACGCAGTATTTT. Translated: CASSPGASGSTDTQYF.